Following are 24 T cell receptor beta chains from one sample sequenced in a study of blood T cell repertoires in COVID-19. Generated by immunoSEQ multiplex PCR, the TCRdb table keeps only in-frame clones and is missing some. Found here are some 180,000 clones, around 90% of them singletons; the top ten hold approximately 7%. Input material: peripheral blood. The receptors originated from a man aged 35 to 55 with acute or convalescent COVID-19.

The V and J genes are TRBV28 and TRBJ1-1; TRBD1 might be the D (6 bases). V lost 3 bases and J 1 base, leaving 9 bases between the germline ends. In germline, CDR1 is MDHEN, CDR2 SYDVKM. The CDR3 consists of 14 residues. CDR3 sequence: CASSFPRGNTEAFF. Here the CDR3 DNA reads TGTGCCAGCAGTTTTCCCAGGGGGAACACTGAAGCTTTCTTT.

V usage is TRBV18 and J usage is TRBJ1-4; no reliable D call. V lost 6 bases and J lost 2, with 10 bases in between. The CDR3 is made up of 14 amino acids. The germline V gene encodes CDR1 KGHSH and CDR2 LQKENI. The CDR3 DNA is TGTGCCAGCTCTTTCCCCGGGACTAATGAAAAACTGTTTTTT. This gives the protein CASSFPGTNEKLFF. The whole variable domain, filled in from reference TRBV18 and TRBJ1-4, reads NAGVMQNPRHLVRRRGQEARLRCSPMKGHSHVYWYRQLPEEGLKFMVYLQKENIIDESGMPKERFSAEFPKEGPSILRIQQVVRGDSAAYFCASSFPGTNEKLFFGSGTQLSVL.

As concerns this clone: Other DNA sequences of this sample code for an identical CDR3. This chain connects TRBV18 to TRBJ1-1; a weak D match, TRBD1 (5 bases). The germline V and J ends were trimmed by 2 bases and 5 bases, with 9 bases remaining between them. The CDR3 is made up of 13 amino acids. Per germline, CDR1 KGHSH and CDR2 LQKENI. As DNA, the CDR3 is TGTGCCAGCTCACCAGATAGGGGAACTGAAGCTTTCTTT. Residues: CASSPDRGTEAFF.

The chain couples TRBV19 to TRBJ1-1; perhaps TRBD1 as D (5 bases). CDR3 length equals 17 residues. Trimming left V 6 bases short and J 4 bases short, with 24 bases between. Germline-derived CDR1 and CDR2 are LNHDA and SQIVND (reference sequence). CDR3 amino acids: CASSLNPTGFGGTEAFF. In DNA form, the CDR3 reads TGTGCCAGTAGCCTAAACCCGACGGGCTTCGGGGGCACTGAAGCTTTCTTT.

The table lists this clone with a few counts. The chain joins TRBV9 to TRBJ1-6; tentatively, D is TRBD1 (5 bases). Deletions cut 3 bases from V and 6 bases from J, with 16 bases between. Germline loops: CDR1 SGDLS, CDR2 YYNGEE. The length of the CDR3 is 16 residues. CDR3 in DNA: TGTGCCAGCAGCGGCAAGGACACGCTGGGTAATTCACCCCTCCACTTT. It encodes CASSGKDTLGNSPLHF.

The chain carries TRBV11-1 and TRBJ2-1; 8 nucleotides agree with TRBD2. Looked up from germline, CDR1 is SGHAT and CDR2 is FQDESV (reference sequence). This CDR3 contains 16 residues. J lost 4 bases, V lost 2 bases, and 7 bases had no gene match. The CDR3 sequence is CASSLPRGGVYNEQFF. The DNA for the CDR3 is TGTGCCAGCAGCTTACCTCGGGGGGGGGTTTACAATGAGCAGTTCTTC.

In its sample, this clone was seen once. The chain links TRBV7-8 to TRBJ1-5; 7 bases align to TRBD1. The junction had 13 bases not matched to a gene; V was cut back by 5 bases and J by 6 bases. In germline, CDR1 is SGHVS, CDR2 FQNEAQ. CDR3 size: 16 residues. Here the CDR3 DNA reads TGTGCCAGCAGCCTTACGGTCGGCAGGGGGTCTCAGCCCCAGCATTTT. Its protein product is CASSLTVGRGSQPQHF.

The chain employs TRBV5-5 and TRBJ1-2; D is perhaps TRBD1 (6 bases). V shed 2 bases and J shed 3 bases, with 14 bases lying between them. This CDR3 contains 15 residues. Germline V gene sequence: CDR1 SGHKS, CDR2 YYEKEE (reference sequence). The CDR3 coding sequence is TGTGCCAGCAGCTTTAAATCAGGGGCTGACTATGGCTACACCTTC. It codes for CASSFKSGADYGYTF.

The CDR3 DNA reads as TGTGCCAGCAAGACAGGGGGTAACAAGAATGGCTACACCTTC. Translated: CASKTGGNKNGYTF. This chain links TRBV6-5 with TRBJ1-2; TRBD1 matches at 9 bases. Germline V CDR1 and CDR2: MNHEY, SVGAGI. This CDR3 contains 14 residues. Losses at the gene ends were 7 bases for V and 6 bases for J; bases not matched to a gene: 9.

The rearrangement uses TRBV19 and TRBJ2-2, with 7 bases aligning to TRBD2. J gave up 1 base and V 3 bases, and 5 bases lay outside the gene matches. CDR3 length: 16 amino acids. The germline CDR1 and CDR2 sequences are LNHDA and SQIVND (reference sequence). The CDR3 spells CASSIPLAVNTGELFF. The DNA for the CDR3 is TGTGCCAGTAGTATCCCCCTAGCGGTGAACACCGGGGAGCTGTTTTTT.

This sequence joins TRBV2 and TRBJ2-5; 7 bases fit TRBD2. Looked up from germline, CDR1 is SNHLY and CDR2 is FYNNEI. J was trimmed by 7 bases and V by 11 bases; bases with no gene match: 16. This CDR3 is built from 14 residues. Here the CDR3 reads CAGCFSPWEGTQYF. CDR3 DNA sequence: TGTGCCGGGTGTTTTTCCCCCTGGGAGGGGACCCAGTACTTC.

The chain employs TRBV6-5 and TRBJ1-2; D is uncertain. The length of the CDR3 is 12 residues. V was clipped by 6 bases and J by 6 bases, with 11 bases between them. Germline CDR1 MNHEY, CDR2 SVGAGI. This CDR3 is CASSRDLDGYTF. The CDR3 nucleotides are TGTGCCAGCAGCCGGGATCTCGATGGCTACACCTTC.

The V call is TRBV6-5, the J call TRBJ2-7; 10 positions match TRBD2. The ends lost 4 bases at V and 2 bases at J; junction bases unmatched: 5. The CDR3 runs to 15 residues. Germline assignment: CDR1 MNHEY and CDR2 SVGAGI. In DNA, the CDR3 is TGTGCCAGCAGTTCCCCCCTAGCGGGAGCCTACGAGCAGTACTTC. As protein: CASSSPLAGAYEQYF.

The chain links TRBV4-2 to TRBJ1-1; weak D call: TRBD1 (5 bases). The CDR3 has 18 amino acids. Germline V gene lookup returns CDR1 LGHNA and CDR2 YNFKEQ. V was cut by 0 bases and J by 2 bases, with 19 bases left in between. The CDR3 here is CASSQDRGQPTQNTEAFF. As DNA, the CDR3 is TGTGCCAGCAGCCAAGATCGAGGACAACCCACCCAAAACACTGAAGCTTTCTTT.

This chain links TRBV7-2 with TRBJ1-2; 8 nucleotides agree with TRBD1. The V gene's germline CDR1 is SGHTA and CDR2 FQGNSA. The CDR3 contains 13 residues. Trimming at V came to 0 bases and at J to 8 bases, leaving 2 bases not matched to a gene. CDR3 in DNA: TGTGCCAGCAGCTTAGCGACAGGGGTCGGCTACACCTTC. It specifies CASSLATGVGYTF.

V is TRBV5-1 and J is TRBJ2-3; D is uncertain. The germline V gene has CDR1 SGHRS and CDR2 YFSETQ. The CDR3 consists of 15 residues. Trimming shortened V by 3 bases and J by 3 bases, and 14 bases separated the two germline ends. CDR3 region: CASSSSLVKTDTQYF. CDR3 coding DNA: TGCGCCAGCAGCTCAAGCCTTGTCAAGACAGATACGCAGTATTTT.

The chain combines TRBV11-3 with TRBJ2-1; D might be TRBD2 (5 bases). Germline V gene lookup returns CDR1 SGHNT and CDR2 YENEEA. Trimming pared 1 base from V and 8 bases from J, leaving 12 bases between. This CDR3 is 14 amino acids long. The CDR3 nucleotides read TGTGCCAGCAGCTTAGCCGAGGGTTTGCATGAGCAGTTCTTC. This translates into CASSLAEGLHEQFF. Full variable domain (rest looked up from reference TRBV11-3 and TRBJ2-1): EAGVVQSPRYKIIEKKQPVAFWCNPISGHNTLYWYLQNLGQGPELLIRYENEEAVDDSQLPKDRFSAERLKGVDSTLKIQPAELGDSAVYLCASSLAEGLHEQFFGPGTRLTVL.

The chain employs TRBV5-1 and TRBJ2-1, with 16 bases matching TRBD2. CDR3 size: 19 residues. The V segment lost 4 bases and the J segment 4 bases; nucleotides outside the gene matches: 11. Per germline, CDR1 SGHRS and CDR2 YFSETQ. Written as DNA, the CDR3 is TGCGCCAGCAGCCTACGTATTGGGACTAGCGGGGGGGTGTACAATGAGCAGTTCTTC. Protein product: CASSLRIGTSGGVYNEQFF.

This sequence joins TRBV25-1 and TRBJ2-3; a weak D match, TRBD1 (6 bases). The germline gives CDR1 MGHDK, CDR2 SYGVNS. The CDR3 has 15 amino acids. V lost 1 base, J lost 4 bases, and 12 bases lay in between. CDR3 amino acids: CASSESGDWADTQYF. The CDR3 DNA sequence: TGTGCCAGCAGTGAATCAGGGGATTGGGCAGATACGCAGTATTTT.

The chain carries TRBV3-1 (or the pseudogene TRBV3-2) and TRBJ1-2; 12 nucleotides line up with TRBD1. This CDR3 has 14 amino acids. Germline V CDR1 and CDR2: LGHDT, YNNKEL (reference sequence). V shed 5 bases, J shed 9 bases, and the junction held 7 bases outside the gene matches. The CDR3 loop is CASSSGQGAYRYTF. Written as DNA, the CDR3 is TGTGCCAGCAGCTCGGGACAGGGGGCATATCGCTACACCTTC.

The V gene is TRBV6-4, the J gene TRBJ2-2; tentatively, D is TRBD1 (6 bases). V was pared by 6 bases and J by 1 base, with 15 bases between. Germline V lookup: CDR1 MRHNA, CDR2 SNTAGT. This CDR3 is built from 16 residues. CDR3 DNA sequence: TGTGCCAGCAGCCCTACAGGGTACGGGAACACCGGGGAGCTGTTTTTT. Translating gives CASSPTGYGNTGELFF.

In its sample, this clone was seen a few times. The chain uses TRBV29-1 and TRBJ1-2; D possibly corresponds to TRBD1 (6 bases). Germline CDR1 is SQVTM and CDR2 is ANQGSEA. The CDR3 is 12 residues long. V shed 7 bases and J shed 0 bases, with 9 bases lying between them. Here the CDR3 DNA reads TGCAGCGCGGGGGGCGCTAACTATGGCTACACCTTC. Its translation: CSAGGANYGYTF. The full variable domain, completed using reference TRBV29-1 and TRBJ1-2, is SAVISQKPSRDICQRGTSLTIQCQVDSQVTMMFWYRQQPGQSLTLIATANQGSEATYESGFVIDKFPISRPNLTFSTLTVSNMSPEDSSIYLCSAGGANYGYTFGSGTRLTVV.

This clone was seen a handful of times. This chain joins TRBV20-1 and TRBJ1-1, with D uncertain. V lost 4 bases and J lost 5, with 8 bases in between. The length of the CDR3 is 11 residues. Looked up from germline, CDR1 is DFQATT and CDR2 is SNEGSKA (reference sequence). CDR3 sequence (DNA): TGCAGTGCTACCGTTTTTACTGAAGCTTTCTTT. It specifies CSATVFTEAFF.

The gene calls are TRBV7-2 and TRBJ2-7; maybe TRBD2 (6 bases). Germline V gene sequence: CDR1 SGHTA, CDR2 FQGNSA. The germline V and J ends were trimmed by 3 bases and 5 bases, with 14 bases remaining between them. This CDR3 has 14 amino acids. For the CDR3, the DNA is TGTGCCAGCAGCTTCGGGACTCTTGGCGACGAGCAGTACTTC. Translating gives CASSFGTLGDEQYF.